One and the same sample provided the 15 T cell receptor beta chains below, sequenced in a study of shared clonotypes between healthy human individuals. Naive CD8 cells, CD45RO-negative and positively selected for CCR7, excluded terminally differentiated effector memory CD45RA+ cells. Sequenced by immunoSEQ multiplex PCR; TCRdb stores in-frame clones only, minus some. The sample includes hundreds of thousands of clones, roughly 96% of them seen just once. The material sequenced was naive CD8+ T cells sorted from blood. The receptors were sampled from a man aged 25-45 years in good health.

The rearrangement uses TRBV6-1 and TRBJ2-2; 7 bases agree with TRBD2. Trimming cost V 2 bases and J 3 bases; bases outside gene matches: 6. Germline lookup yields CDR1 MNHNS and CDR2 SASEGT. The CDR3 is 16 residues long. CDR3 residues: CASSERSGTYTGELFF. The CDR3 nucleotides are TGTGCCAGCAGTGAACGAAGCGGGACCTACACCGGGGAGCTGTTTTTT.

The chain carries TRBV7-2 and TRBJ1-2, with a possible D match to TRBD1 (6 bases). CDR1 is SGHTA and CDR2 is FQGNSA in the germline V gene. V lost 5 bases, J lost 8 bases, and 15 bases lay in between. The CDR3 loop spans 13 amino acids. CDR3 loop: CASSPGERRGYTF. Written as DNA, the CDR3 is TGTGCCAGCAGCCCAGGGGAGAGGCGAGGCTACACCTTC.

In DNA, the CDR3 is TGCGCCAGCACCCATCCTTCGGTGACAGGGTGCTTTCTCCTCTACGAGCAGTACTTC. Protein: CASTHPSVTGCFLLYEQYF. The chain carries TRBV5-1 and TRBJ2-7, with 7 bases matching TRBD1. Per the germline V gene, CDR1 is SGHRS and CDR2 is YFSETQ. The CDR3 is 19 amino acids. V lost 6 bases to trimming and J lost 3 bases; unmatched junction nucleotides: 24.

V usage is TRBV9 and J usage is TRBJ1-2; maybe TRBD1 (5 bases). With 0 bases removed from V and 5 bases from J, the gap between germline ends came to 8 bases. The germline V gene has CDR1 SGDLS and CDR2 YYNGEE. The CDR3 sequence is 13 residues long. The CDR3 DNA sequence: TGTGCCAGCAGCGTAGCTGGGGGTTATGGCTACACCTTC. Amino acids: CASSVAGGYGYTF.

Details on this clone: Other DNA sequences in this specimen translate into the identical CDR3. The chain joins TRBV19 to TRBJ2-7; tentatively, D is TRBD1 (5 bases). V lost 3 bases and J 3 bases, leaving 9 bases between the germline ends. Germline CDR1 reads LNHDA; CDR2 reads SQIVND (reference sequence). The length of the CDR3 is 13 residues. As DNA, the CDR3 is TGTGCCAGTAGTATCGGTCAGGGCTACGAGCAGTACTTC. Its protein product is CASSIGQGYEQYF. Looking up the rest from reference TRBV19 and TRBJ2-7 gives the full variable domain: DGGITQSPKYLFRKEGQNVTLSCEQNLNHDAMYWYRQDPGQGLRLIYYSQIVNDFQKGDIAEGYSVSREKKESFPLTVTSAQKNPTAFYLCASSIGQGYEQYFGPGTRLTVT.

This chain connects TRBV10-1 to TRBJ2-5, with a weak D call TRBD1 (5 bases). Germline V lookup: CDR1 WNHNN, CDR2 SYGVQD (reference sequence). There are 14 residues in the CDR3. Trimming stripped 10 bases from V and 5 bases from J, with 20 bases between. The CDR3 loop reads CATRLRWGFETQYF. As DNA, the CDR3 is TGCGCCACCAGACTCCGGTGGGGCTTCGAGACCCAGTACTTC.

The J gene is TRBJ2-1, the V gene TRBV7-9; 7 bases agree with TRBD2. V lost 4 bases, J lost 8 bases, and 2 bases stayed unmatched. Germline V gives CDR1 SEHNR, CDR2 FQNEAQ (reference sequence). The CDR3 is 12 residues long. CDR3 coding DNA: TGTGCCAGCAGCTCGCTAGCGGATGAGCAGTTCTTC. It encodes CASSSLADEQFF.

The CDR3 region is CASSLPTLGLAGDTGELFF. The CDR3 nucleotides read TGTGCCAGCAGCTTACCTACGCTCGGACTAGCGGGAGACACCGGGGAGCTGTTTTTT. The chain employs TRBV7-9 and TRBJ2-2; 13 nucleotides agree with TRBD2. The V and J ends lost 2 bases and 3 bases, in that order; junction bases with no gene match: 9. This CDR3 is 19 amino acids long. The germline V gene has CDR1 SEHNR and CDR2 FQNEAQ (reference sequence).

The rearrangement links TRBV4-3 to TRBJ2-7, with D possibly called TRBD1 or TRBD2 (5 bases each). In germline, CDR1 is LGHNA, CDR2 YSLEER. CDR3 length equals 15 residues. Deletions cut 0 bases from V and 3 bases from J, with 12 bases between. The CDR3 here is CASSQDRDELYEQYF. The CDR3 DNA reads TGCGCCAGCAGCCAAGACCGGGACGAACTCTACGAGCAGTACTTC.

The V and J genes are TRBV30 and TRBJ2-7; 11 nucleotides line up with TRBD2. The V and J ends lost 3 bases and 6 bases, in that order; junction bases with no gene match: 7. Germline V gene lookup returns CDR1 GTSNPN and CDR2 SVGIG (reference sequence). The CDR3 is made up of 14 amino acids. The CDR3 sequence is CAWRELAGVPEQYF. The CDR3 DNA reads TGTGCCTGGAGAGAACTAGCGGGAGTCCCCGAGCAGTACTTC. Using reference TRBV30 and TRBJ2-7 for the parts outside the CDR3, the full variable domain is SQTIHQWPATLVQPVGSPLSLECTVEGTSNPNLYWYRQAAGRGLQLLFYSVGIGQISSEVPQNLSASRPQDRQFILSSKKLLLSDSGFYLCAWRELAGVPEQYFGPGTRLTVT.

The genes are TRBV7-9 and TRBJ1-2, with no clear D. Germline V lookup: CDR1 SEHNR, CDR2 FQNEAQ (reference sequence). CDR3 length: 18 residues. Trimming shortened V by 5 bases and J by 3 bases, and 25 bases separated the two germline ends. In DNA, the CDR3 is TGTGCCAGCAGCCAAGGGTTAGGCCAAAGAGTAAGAGACTATGGCTACACCTTC. This gives the protein CASSQGLGQRVRDYGYTF.

V usage is TRBV11-1 and J usage is TRBJ2-6; no definite D call. Germline V CDR1 and CDR2: SGHAT, FQDESV (reference sequence). This CDR3 contains 15 residues. The V end lost 5 bases, the J end lost 2 bases, and 10 bases lay between the germline ends. CDR3 in amino acids: CASSLGFAGANVLTF. The CDR3 region has the DNA TGTGCCAGCAGCCTGGGCTTCGCTGGGGCCAACGTCCTGACTTTC.

CDR3 region: CASSQDWNTEAFF. CDR3 nucleotides: TGCGCCAGCAGCCAAGATTGGAACACTGAAGCTTTCTTT. The genes are TRBV4-3 and TRBJ1-1, with D unresolved. The V gene lost 0 bases and the J gene lost 1 base, with 3 bases spanning the gap. The length of the CDR3 is 13 residues. The germline gives CDR1 LGHNA, CDR2 YSLEER.

The rearrangement joins TRBV7-9 to TRBJ1-5; 8 nucleotides line up with TRBD1. This CDR3 spans 15 amino acids. The trim removed 5 bases at V and 2 bases at J, leaving 5 bases unmatched. Germline CDR1 is SEHNR and CDR2 is FQNEAQ (reference sequence). As DNA, the CDR3 is TGTGCCAGCAGCCCCTCGGGACAGGGCAATCAGCCCCAGCATTTT. Translation: CASSPSGQGNQPQHF.

The chain is built from TRBV14 and TRBJ1-1; D is unresolved. Germline CDR1 SGHDN, CDR2 FVKESK. With 2 bases removed from V and 4 bases from J, the gap between germline ends came to 11 bases. There are 14 residues in the CDR3. CDR3 protein: CASSQSQMFTEAFF. The CDR3 nucleotides are TGTGCCAGCAGCCAATCTCAGATGTTCACTGAAGCTTTCTTT.